This T cell receptor beta chain was sequenced during a study of blood T cell repertoires in acute mononucleosis (dated by TCRdb to about 2020). The study in broad terms: To capture the memory response, convalescent samples were obtained between 5 and 8 months after the acute presentation. The mean EBV load in blood was 3.5 to 4 log10 genome copies per million B cells during acute infection, compared with 2.6 at convalescence.

About this clone itself: One base separates it from a far larger clone, so it is likely a read error.

Broader findings and caveats from the paper: With just three donors in the cohort, the group averages were based on very few individuals. Although only about 8.9% of unique acute clonotypes carried over into convalescence, these persisting clonotypes made up most of the response, and the remainder were seemingly replaced by new, diverse de novo clonotypes. Because only a fraction of each donor's blood was analyzed, sampling error might partly account for the low clonotype overlap between the acute and convalescent samples.

The sample's time point, from its label and the paper: convalescence about 6 months (5-8 months) after acute presentation (visit 7). Over primary infection, the study followed CD8 T cell responses to two immunodominant EBV epitopes: BRLF1 109 (YVL-BR) and BMLF1 280 (GLC-BM). Primary EBV infection was taken to be indicated by a positive serum heterophile antibody test and EBV viral capsid antigen-specific IgM. As a first step, magnetic positive selection (MACS) was used to enrich total CD8 T cells from the PBMCs. A FACSAria III was used to sort live CD3+ CD8+ tetramer+ cells to a purity above 95%. A PE-conjugated tetramer loaded with the BMLF1 280-288 peptide was used for cell sorting. After tetramer sorting, TCR repertoires of EBV epitope-specific CD8 T cells were deep-sequenced directly ex vivo at acute infection and at convalescence. A few people aged about 18 to 30 with clinical acute infectious mononucleosis and laboratory evidence of primary EBV infection were used as donors. Heparinized peripheral blood was collected once when donors presented clinically with mononucleosis symptoms and a second time roughly 6 months afterward. PBMCs were isolated by Ficoll-Paque density gradient centrifugation.

For TCR profiling, total RNA from at least 8,000 sorted tetramer+ CD8 T cells was reverse transcribed into cDNA. CDR3 regions were amplified by PCR with primers annealing to V and J regions, adding unique molecular identifiers to track templates. TCRalpha and TCRbeta chains were profiled using the immunoSEQ platform, including its sequencing and error-correction standards. As for the original processing: Clonal copy numbers were corrected for sequencing and PCR errors, and CDR3s were defined per IMGT conventions. Analysis was restricted to productive rearrangements and performed with immunoSEQ Analyzer versions 2.0 and 3.0, while gene-pairing frequencies underwent further processing in Microsoft Excel. V-J pairings were visualized as Circos plots, and CDR3 motifs were found with MEME plus a custom motifSearch program. The OLGA algorithm was used to calculate the probability of generation of TCR sequences. A clonotype seen at both visits was called persistent, a clonotype seen only at the acute visit was called nonpersistent, and a clonotype seen only at convalescence was called de novo. Any amino acid clonotype used by more than one donor was defined as a public TCR. Not all clones reach the TCRdb copy of this immuneACCESS table, which keeps in-frame sequences only. Checked studies attribute under half of the gap to unresolved V genes and leave the rest unexplained. For V, J and clone size, that table is used; D and trimming come from the DNA. Counted in this sample were approximately 2,300 clones; 20% to 25% of them appeared once. The top ten constitute approximately 44% of the sample.

The source material was EBV GLC epitope tetramer+ CD8+ T cells sorted from PBMCs, sampled during convalescence from infectious mononucleosis. The sample's cell subset or site label, decoded: CD8 T cells binding tetramer with EBV BMLF1 280-288 peptide (GLC-BM). This receptor was obtained from a young woman with infectious mononucleosis caused by EBV.

The CDR3 has the sequence CASSYTPRDPAYEQYF. The nucleotide sequence is given as TGTGCCAGCAGTTACACGCCCCGGGACCCAGCCTACGAGCAGTACTTC. The chain is encoded by TRBV6-5 joined to TRBJ2-7, with the D call perhaps TRBD1 or TRBD2, as 5 bases match in each case. Relative to germline, V is 2 bases shorter and J is 2 bases shorter, with 16 bases between their ends. CDR1 MNHEY and CDR2 SVGAGI are derived from the germline V gene. The CDR3 sequence holds 16 residues, the cysteine and phenylalanine included. The only DNA kept is the CDR3, 48 bases in frame from the first base.